Included here is one T cell receptor beta chain sequence, with context. What it binds is unknown. The sample is drawn from a study of shared clonotypes between healthy human individuals. In the original workflow: In the immunoSEQ data, sequences were junction-only and lacked quality scores, so filtering differed. Generated by immunoSEQ multiplex PCR, the TCRdb table keeps only in-frame clones and is missing some. D and trimming come from the DNA, and the V and J calls and clone size come from that table. The data show hundreds of thousands of clones, around two thirds seen once. Germline V gene lookup returns CDR1 SGHTS and CDR2 YDEGEE. Germline trimming cut 0 bases from V and 1 base from J; bases unmatched to any gene: 0. CDR3 length equals 15 residues. Regarding the study as a whole: Memory subsets had estimated richness that was generally smaller than that of naive subsets. Sequencing depth was a factor that was expected to affect clonotype sharing among donors.

The sequenced material came from memory CD4+ T cells sorted from blood. Regarding subset: CD45RA-negative fraction. The rearrangement uses TRBV5-8 and TRBJ2-3, with 9 bases identical to TRBD2. This receptor was obtained from a woman aged 25 to 39 in good health. The CDR3 protein is CASSLGTSGTDTQYF. The DNA for the CDR3 is TGTGCCAGCAGCTTGGGGACTAGCGGCACAGATACGCAGTATTTT.